The TCR beta chain under discussion was sequenced for a study of T cell responses to AZD1222 COVID-19 vaccine. CDR3 size: 16 residues. Trimming took off 1 base at V and 0 bases at J, with 11 bases between the two ends. Germline CDR1 SGHRS, CDR2 YFSETQ. TCRdb keeps only in-frame clones here, not all; method: immunoSEQ multiplex PCR. The table lists some 100,000 clones, around 90% of them singletons, with 1.5% to 2% in the top ten. This clone was recorded once. This specimen was peripheral blood, taken on day 0 of AZD1222 vaccination. The sequence derives from an adult in good health. This chain connects TRBV5-1 to TRBJ2-1; D is uncertain. CDR3 protein: CASSLYGVGSYNEQFF. The CDR3 DNA follows: TGCGCCAGCAGCTTGTATGGGGTGGGCTCCTACAATGAGCAGTTCTTC.